This TCR beta chain came from a study of OX40 agonist ivuxolimab in advanced cancers. General study points: More expanded clones were found, on average, in CD8+ than in CD4+ T cells.

The germline V gene encodes CDR1 LNHDA and CDR2 SQIVND (reference sequence). Trimming pared 1 base from V and 1 base from J, leaving 10 bases between. The CDR3 consists of 15 residues. Comment on this clone: Its antigen remains unidentified.

TCRdb keeps only in-frame clones here, not all; method: immunoSEQ multiplex PCR. The sample lists roughly 65,000 clones, around 86% seen once, with less than 0.4% in the top ten. The chain joins TRBV19 to TRBJ1-2; D is ambiguous. The source of this sequence is an adult with an advanced solid tumor such as melanoma, head and neck, liver or kidney cancer. Sample: CD4+ or CD8+ T cells sorted from blood, taken in a trial of the OX40 agonist ivuxolimab. CDR3 amino acids: CASSIVEDGNYGYTF. The DNA of the CDR3 is TGTGCCAGTAGTATAGTTGAGGACGGTAACTATGGCTACACCTTC.